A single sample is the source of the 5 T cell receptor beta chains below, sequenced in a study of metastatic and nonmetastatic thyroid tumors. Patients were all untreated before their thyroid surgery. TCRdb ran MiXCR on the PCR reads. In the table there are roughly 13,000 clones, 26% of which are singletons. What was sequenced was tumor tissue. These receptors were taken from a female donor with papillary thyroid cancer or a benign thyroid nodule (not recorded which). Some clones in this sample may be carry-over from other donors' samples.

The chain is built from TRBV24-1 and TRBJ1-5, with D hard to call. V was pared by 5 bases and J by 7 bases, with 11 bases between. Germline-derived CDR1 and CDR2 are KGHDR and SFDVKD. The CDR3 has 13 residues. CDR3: CATSGLEGQPQHF. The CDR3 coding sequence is TGTGCCACCAGTGGCCTGGAGGGACAGCCCCAGCATTTT.

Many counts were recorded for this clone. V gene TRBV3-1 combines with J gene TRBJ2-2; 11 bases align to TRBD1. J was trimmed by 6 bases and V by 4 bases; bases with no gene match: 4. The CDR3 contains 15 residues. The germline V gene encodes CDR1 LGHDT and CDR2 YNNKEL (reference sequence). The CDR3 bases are TGTGCCAGCAGCCCTATGGACAGGGGGCCCGGGGAGCTGTTTTTT. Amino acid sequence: CASSPMDRGPGELFF.

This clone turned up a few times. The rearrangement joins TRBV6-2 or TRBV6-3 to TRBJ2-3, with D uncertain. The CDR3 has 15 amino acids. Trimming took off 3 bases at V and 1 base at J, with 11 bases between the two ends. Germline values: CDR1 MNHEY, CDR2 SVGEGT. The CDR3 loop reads CASSYIGLGTDTQYF. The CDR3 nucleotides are TGTGCCAGCAGTTATATAGGGCTCGGCACAGATACGCAGTATTTT.

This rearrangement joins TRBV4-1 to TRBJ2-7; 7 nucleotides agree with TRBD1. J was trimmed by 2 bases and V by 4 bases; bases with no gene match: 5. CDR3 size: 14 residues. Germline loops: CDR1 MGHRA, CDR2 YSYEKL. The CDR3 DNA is TGCGCCAGCAGCCCGCACGGGACAGCCTACGAGCAGTACTTC. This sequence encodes CASSPHGTAYEQYF.

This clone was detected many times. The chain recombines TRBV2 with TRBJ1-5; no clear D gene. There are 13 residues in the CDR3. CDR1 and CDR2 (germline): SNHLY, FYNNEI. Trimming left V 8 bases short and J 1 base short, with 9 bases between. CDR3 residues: CASQIISNQPQHF. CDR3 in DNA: TGTGCCAGCCAGATTATCAGCAATCAGCCCCAGCATTTT.